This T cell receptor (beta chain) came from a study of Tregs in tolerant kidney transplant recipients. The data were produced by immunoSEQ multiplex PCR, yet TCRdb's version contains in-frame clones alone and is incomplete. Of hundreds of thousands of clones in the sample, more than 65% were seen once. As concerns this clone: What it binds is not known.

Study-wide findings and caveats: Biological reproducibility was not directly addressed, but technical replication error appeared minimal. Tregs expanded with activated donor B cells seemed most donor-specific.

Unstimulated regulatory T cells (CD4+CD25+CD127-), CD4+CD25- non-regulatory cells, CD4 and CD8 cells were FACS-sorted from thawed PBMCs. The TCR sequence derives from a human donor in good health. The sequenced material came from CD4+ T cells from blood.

The CDR3 is CASSFETANTGELFF. As DNA, the CDR3 is TGTGCCAGCAGCTTCGAGACGGCGAACACCGGGGAGCTGTTTTTT. The rearrangement uses TRBV5-6 and TRBJ2-2; D call uncertain. The CDR3 length is 15 residues. Germline-derived CDR1 and CDR2 are SGHDT and YYEEEE. With 2 bases removed from V and 0 bases from J, the gap between germline ends came to 8 bases.